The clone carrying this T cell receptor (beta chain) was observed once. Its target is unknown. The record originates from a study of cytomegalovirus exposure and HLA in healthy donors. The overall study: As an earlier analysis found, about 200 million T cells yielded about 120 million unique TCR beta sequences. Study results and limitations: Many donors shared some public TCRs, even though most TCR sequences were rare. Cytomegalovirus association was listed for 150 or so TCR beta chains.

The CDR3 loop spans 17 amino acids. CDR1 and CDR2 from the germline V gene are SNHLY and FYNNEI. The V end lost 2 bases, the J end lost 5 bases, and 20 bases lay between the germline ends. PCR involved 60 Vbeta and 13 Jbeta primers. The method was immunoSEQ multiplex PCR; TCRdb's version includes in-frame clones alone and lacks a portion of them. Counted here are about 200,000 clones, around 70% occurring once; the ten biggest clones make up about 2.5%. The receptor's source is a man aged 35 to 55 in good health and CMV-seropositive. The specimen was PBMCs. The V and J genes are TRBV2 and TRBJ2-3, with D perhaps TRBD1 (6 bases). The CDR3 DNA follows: TGTGCCAGCAGTGAATTAGAGGGTAGCAGGGGCGGAGATACGCAGTATTTT. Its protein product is CASSELEGSRGGDTQYF.